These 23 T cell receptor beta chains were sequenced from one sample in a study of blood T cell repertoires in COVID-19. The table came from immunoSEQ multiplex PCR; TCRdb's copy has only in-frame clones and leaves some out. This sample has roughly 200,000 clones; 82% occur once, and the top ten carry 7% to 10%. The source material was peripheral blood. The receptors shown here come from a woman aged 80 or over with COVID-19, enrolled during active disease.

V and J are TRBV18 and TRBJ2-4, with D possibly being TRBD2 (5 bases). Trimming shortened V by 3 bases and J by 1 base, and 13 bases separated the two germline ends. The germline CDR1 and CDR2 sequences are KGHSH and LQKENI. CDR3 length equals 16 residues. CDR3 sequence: CASSPEVPGAKNIQYF. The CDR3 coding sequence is TGTGCCAGCTCACCGGAGGTGCCGGGGGCCAAAAACATTCAGTACTTC.

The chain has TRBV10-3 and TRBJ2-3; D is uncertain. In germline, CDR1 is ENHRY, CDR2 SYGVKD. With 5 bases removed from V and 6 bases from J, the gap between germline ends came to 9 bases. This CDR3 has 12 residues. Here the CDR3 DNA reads TGTGCCATCAGTTATAAGCCGGATACGCAGTATTTT. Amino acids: CAISYKPDTQYF.

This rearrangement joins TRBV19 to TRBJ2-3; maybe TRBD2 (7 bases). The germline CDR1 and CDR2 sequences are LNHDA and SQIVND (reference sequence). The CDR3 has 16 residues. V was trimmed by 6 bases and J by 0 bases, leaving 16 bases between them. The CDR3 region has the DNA TGTGCCAGTAGCTCACTCGCGGGGGCTAGCACAGATACGCAGTATTTT. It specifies CASSSLAGASTDTQYF.

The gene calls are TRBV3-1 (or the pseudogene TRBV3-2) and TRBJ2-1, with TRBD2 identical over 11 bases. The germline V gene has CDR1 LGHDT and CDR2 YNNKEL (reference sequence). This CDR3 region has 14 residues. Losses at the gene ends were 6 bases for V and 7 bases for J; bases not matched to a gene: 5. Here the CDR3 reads CASRSSGGINEQFF. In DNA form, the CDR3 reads TGTGCCAGCAGGTCTAGCGGGGGGATTAATGAGCAGTTCTTC.

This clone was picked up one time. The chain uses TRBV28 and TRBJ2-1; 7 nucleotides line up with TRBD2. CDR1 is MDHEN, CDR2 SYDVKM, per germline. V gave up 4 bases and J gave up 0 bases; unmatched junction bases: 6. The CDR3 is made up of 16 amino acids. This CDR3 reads CASSSFTGGSYNEQFF. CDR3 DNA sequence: TGTGCCAGCAGTTCCTTTACGGGAGGCTCCTACAATGAGCAGTTCTTC.

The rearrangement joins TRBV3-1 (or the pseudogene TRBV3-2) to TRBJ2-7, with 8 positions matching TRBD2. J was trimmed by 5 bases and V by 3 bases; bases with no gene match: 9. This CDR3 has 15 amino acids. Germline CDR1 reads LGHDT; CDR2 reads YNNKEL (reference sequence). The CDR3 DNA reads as TGTGCCAGCAGCCATTTCCGGGGGGGCCTCAACGAGCAGTACTTC. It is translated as CASSHFRGGLNEQYF.

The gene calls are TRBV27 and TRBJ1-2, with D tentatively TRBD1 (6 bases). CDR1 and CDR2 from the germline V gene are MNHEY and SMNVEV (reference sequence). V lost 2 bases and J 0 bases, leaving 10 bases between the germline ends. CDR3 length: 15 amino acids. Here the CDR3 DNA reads TGTGCCAGCAGTTTAGGAGGACAGACTAACTATGGCTACACCTTC. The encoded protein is CASSLGGQTNYGYTF.

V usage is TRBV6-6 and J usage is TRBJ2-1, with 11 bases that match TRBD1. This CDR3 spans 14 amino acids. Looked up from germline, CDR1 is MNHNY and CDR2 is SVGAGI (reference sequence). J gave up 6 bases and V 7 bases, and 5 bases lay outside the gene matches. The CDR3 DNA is TGTGCCAGCACTCGGGACAGGGGGGGCAATGAGCAGTTCTTC. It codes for CASTRDRGGNEQFF.

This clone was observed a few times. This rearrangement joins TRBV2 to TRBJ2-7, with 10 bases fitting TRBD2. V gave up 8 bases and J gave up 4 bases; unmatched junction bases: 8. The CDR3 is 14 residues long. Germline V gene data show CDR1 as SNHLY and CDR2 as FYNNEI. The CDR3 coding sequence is TGTGCCAGCGTCCTTAGCGGGGGGCCTTACGAGCAGTACTTC. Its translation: CASVLSGGPYEQYF.

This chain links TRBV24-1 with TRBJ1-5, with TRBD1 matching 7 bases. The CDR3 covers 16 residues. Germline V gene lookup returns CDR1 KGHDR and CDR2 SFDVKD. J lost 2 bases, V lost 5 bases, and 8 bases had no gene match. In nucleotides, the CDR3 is TGTGCCACCAGTGGTTCGACAGGGTCACGCAATCAGCCCCAGCATTTT. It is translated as CATSGSTGSRNQPQHF.

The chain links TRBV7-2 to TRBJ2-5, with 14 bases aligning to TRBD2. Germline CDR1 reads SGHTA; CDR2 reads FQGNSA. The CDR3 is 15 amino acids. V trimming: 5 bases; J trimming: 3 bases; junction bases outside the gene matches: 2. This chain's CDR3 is CASSTGLAGEETQYF. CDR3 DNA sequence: TGTGCCAGCAGCACGGGACTAGCGGGAGAAGAGACCCAGTACTTC.

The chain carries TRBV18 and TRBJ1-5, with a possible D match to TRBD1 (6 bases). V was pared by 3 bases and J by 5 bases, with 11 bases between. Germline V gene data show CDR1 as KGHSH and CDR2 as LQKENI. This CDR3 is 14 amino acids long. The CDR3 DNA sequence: TGTGCCAGCTCACCTCTAGGGGGAGATCAGCCCCAGCATTTT. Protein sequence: CASSPLGGDQPQHF.

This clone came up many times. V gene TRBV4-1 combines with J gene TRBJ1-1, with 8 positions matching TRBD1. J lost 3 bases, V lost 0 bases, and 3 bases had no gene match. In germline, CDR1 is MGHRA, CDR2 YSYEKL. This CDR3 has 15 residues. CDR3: CASSQEVTGDTEAFF. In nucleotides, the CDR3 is TGCGCCAGCAGCCAAGAAGTGACAGGGGACACTGAAGCTTTCTTT.

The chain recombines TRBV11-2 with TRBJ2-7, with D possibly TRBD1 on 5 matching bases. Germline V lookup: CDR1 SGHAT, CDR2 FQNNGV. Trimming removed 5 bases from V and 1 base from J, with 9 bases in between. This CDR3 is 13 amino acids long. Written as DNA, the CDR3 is TGTGCCAGCAGCGCTGCAGGGTCCTACGAGCAGTACTTC. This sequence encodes CASSAAGSYEQYF.

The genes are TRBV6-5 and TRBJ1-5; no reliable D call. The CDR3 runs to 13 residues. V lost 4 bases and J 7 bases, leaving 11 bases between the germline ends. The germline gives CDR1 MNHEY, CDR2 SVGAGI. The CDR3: CASSFVNGQPQHF. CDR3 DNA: TGTGCCAGCAGTTTCGTCAATGGCCAGCCCCAGCATTTT.

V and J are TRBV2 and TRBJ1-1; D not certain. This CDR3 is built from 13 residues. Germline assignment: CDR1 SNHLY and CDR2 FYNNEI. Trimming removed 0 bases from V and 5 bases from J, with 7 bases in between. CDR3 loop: CASSEAADTEAFF. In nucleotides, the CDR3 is TGTGCCAGCAGTGAAGCGGCGGATACTGAAGCTTTCTTT.

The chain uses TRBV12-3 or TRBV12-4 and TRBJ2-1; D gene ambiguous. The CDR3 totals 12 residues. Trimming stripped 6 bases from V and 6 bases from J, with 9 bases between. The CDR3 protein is CASSPVINEQFF. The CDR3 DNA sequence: TGTGCCAGCAGCCCAGTGATCAATGAGCAGTTCTTC.

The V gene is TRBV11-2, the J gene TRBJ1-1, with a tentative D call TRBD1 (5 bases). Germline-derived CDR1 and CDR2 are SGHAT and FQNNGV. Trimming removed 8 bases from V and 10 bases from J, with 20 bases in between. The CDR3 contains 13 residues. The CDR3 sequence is CASSLNQGYVAFF. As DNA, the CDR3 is TGTGCCAGCTCACTTAACCAGGGTTACGTAGCTTTCTTT. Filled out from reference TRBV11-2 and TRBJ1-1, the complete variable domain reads EAGVAQSPRYKIIEKRQSVAFWCNPISGHATLYWYQQILGQGPKLLIQFQNNGVVDDSQLPKDRFSAERLKGVDSTLKIQPAKLEDSAVYLCASSLNQGYVAFFGQGTRLTVV.

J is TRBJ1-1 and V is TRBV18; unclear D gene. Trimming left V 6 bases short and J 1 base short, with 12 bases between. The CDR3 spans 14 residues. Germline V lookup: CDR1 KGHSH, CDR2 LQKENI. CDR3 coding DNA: TGTGCCAGCTCGTCTGCCCACAGGAACACTGAAGCTTTCTTT. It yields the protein CASSSAHRNTEAFF.

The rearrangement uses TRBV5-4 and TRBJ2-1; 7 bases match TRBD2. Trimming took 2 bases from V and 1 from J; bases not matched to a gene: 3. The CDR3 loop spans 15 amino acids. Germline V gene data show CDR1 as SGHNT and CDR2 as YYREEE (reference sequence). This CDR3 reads CASSLGLDSYNEQFF. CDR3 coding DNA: TGTGCCAGCAGCTTAGGACTAGATTCCTACAATGAGCAGTTCTTC.

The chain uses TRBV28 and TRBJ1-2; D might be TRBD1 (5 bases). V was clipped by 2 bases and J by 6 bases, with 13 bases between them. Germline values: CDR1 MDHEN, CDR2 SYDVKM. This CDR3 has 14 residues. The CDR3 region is CASSLLQGLDGYTF. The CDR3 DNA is TGTGCCAGCAGTTTACTCCAGGGCTTAGATGGCTACACCTTC.

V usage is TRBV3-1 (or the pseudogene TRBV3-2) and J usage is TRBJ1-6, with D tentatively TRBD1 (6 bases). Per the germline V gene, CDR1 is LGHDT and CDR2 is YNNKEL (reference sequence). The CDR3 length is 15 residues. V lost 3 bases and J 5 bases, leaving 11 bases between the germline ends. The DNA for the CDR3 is TGTGCCAGCAGCCAGGCGCAGGGGCATAATTCACCCCTCCACTTT. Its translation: CASSQAQGHNSPLHF.

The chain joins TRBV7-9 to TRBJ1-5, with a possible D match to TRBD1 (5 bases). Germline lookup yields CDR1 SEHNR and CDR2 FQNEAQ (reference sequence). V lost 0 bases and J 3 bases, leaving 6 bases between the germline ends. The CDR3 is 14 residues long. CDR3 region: CASSLAGLNQPQHF. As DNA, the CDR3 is TGTGCCAGCAGCTTAGCGGGGCTCAATCAGCCCCAGCATTTT.